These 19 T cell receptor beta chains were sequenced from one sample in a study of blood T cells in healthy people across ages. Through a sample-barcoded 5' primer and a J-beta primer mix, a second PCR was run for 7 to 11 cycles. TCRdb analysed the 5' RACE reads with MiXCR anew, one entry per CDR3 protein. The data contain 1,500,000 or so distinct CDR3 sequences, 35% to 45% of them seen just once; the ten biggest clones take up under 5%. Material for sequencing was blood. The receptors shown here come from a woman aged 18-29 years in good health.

The CDR3 loop is CASSYVGTANTEAFF. CDR3 sequence (DNA): TGTGCCAGCAGTTACGTAGGGACAGCGAACACTGAAGCTTTCTTT. This chain uses TRBV6-6 with TRBJ1-1; 7 bases align to TRBD1. CDR1 is MNHNY, CDR2 SVGAGI, per germline (reference sequence). V was pared by 2 bases and J by 1 base, with 4 bases of the junction left unmatched. The CDR3 has 15 residues.

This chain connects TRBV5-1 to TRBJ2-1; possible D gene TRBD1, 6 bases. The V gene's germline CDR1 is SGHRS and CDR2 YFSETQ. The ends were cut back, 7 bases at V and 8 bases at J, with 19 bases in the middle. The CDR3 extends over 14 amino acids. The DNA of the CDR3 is TGCGCCAGCTCGAGACAGGAGAAGATGGATGAGCAGTTCTTC. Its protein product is CASSRQEKMDEQFF. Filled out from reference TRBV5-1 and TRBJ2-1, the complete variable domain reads KAGVTQTPRYLIKTRGQQVTLSCSPISGHRSVSWYQQTPGQGLQFLFEYFSETQRNKGNFPGRFSGRQFSNSRSEMNVSTLELGDSALYLCASSRQEKMDEQFFGPGTRLTVL.

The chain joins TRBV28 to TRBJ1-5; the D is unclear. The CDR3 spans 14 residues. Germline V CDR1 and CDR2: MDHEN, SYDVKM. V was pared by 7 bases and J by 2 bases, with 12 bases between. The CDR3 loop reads CASTKRSGNQPQHF. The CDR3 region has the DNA TGTGCCAGCACCAAAAGGTCAGGCAATCAGCCCCAGCATTTT.

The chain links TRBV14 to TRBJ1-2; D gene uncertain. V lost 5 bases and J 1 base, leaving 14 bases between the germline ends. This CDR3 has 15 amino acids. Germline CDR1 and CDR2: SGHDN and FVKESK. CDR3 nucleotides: TGTGCCAGCAGCGAGAAGCAGACTCTTAACTATGGCTACACCTTC. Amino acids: CASSEKQTLNYGYTF.

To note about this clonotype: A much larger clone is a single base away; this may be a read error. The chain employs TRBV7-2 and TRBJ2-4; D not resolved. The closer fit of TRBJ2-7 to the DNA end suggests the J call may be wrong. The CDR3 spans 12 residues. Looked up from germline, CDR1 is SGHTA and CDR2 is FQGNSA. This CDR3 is CAGSFPGGEQYF. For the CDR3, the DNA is TGTGCCGGCAGCTTTCCAGGTGGCGAGCAGTACTTC.

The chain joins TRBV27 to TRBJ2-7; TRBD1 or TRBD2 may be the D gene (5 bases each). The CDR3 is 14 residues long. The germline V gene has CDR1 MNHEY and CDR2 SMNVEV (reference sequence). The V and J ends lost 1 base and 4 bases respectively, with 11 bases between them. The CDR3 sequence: CASSLFYGAYEQYF. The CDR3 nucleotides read TGTGCCAGCAGTTTATTTTACGGGGCGTACGAGCAGTACTTC.

CDR3 DNA sequence: TGTGCCAGCAGTTATCGGCCTGATGGCTGGGGCTACACCTTC. Its translation is CASSYRPDGWGYTF. V usage is TRBV6-5 and J usage is TRBJ1-2; D is unclear. CDR1 is MNHEY, CDR2 SVGAGI, per germline. Trimming shortened V by 3 bases and J by 8 bases, and 16 bases separated the two germline ends. CDR3 length: 14 amino acids.

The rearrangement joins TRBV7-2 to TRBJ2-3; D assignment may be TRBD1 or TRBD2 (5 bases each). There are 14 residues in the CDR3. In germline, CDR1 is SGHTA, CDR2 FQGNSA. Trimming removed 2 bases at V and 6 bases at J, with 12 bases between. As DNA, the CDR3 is TGTGCCAGCAGCTTATATTTCGGGGCTGATACGCAGTATTTT. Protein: CASSLYFGADTQYF.

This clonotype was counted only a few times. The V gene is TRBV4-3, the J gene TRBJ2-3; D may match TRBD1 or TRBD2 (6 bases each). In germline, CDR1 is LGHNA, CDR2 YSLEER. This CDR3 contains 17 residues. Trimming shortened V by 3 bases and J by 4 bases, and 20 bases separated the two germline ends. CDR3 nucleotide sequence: TGCGCCAGCAGCCAGGATGCGGTGGGGGGCGAAGCAGATACGCAGTATTTT. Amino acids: CASSQDAVGGEADTQYF.

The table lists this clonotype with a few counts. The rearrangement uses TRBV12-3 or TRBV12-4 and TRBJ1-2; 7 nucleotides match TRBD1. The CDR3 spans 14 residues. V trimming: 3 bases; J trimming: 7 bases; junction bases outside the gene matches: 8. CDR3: CASSFSGQGVGYTF. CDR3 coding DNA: TGTGCCAGCAGTTTTTCCGGGCAGGGGGTTGGCTACACCTTC.

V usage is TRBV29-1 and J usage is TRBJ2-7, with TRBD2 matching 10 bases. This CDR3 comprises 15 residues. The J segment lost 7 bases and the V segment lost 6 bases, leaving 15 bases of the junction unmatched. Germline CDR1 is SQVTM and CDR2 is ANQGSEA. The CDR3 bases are TGCAGCGTCGTGGGCGCTAGCGGGAGCTACAATGAGCAGTACTTC. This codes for CSVVGASGSYNEQYF.

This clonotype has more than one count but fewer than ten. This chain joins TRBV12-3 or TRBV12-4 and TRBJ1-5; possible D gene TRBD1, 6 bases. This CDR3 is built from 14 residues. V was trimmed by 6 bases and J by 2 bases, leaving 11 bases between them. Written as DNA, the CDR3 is TGTGCCAGCAGGGGGGGGGGCGGCAATCAGCCCCAGCATTTT. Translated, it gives CASRGGGGNQPQHF.

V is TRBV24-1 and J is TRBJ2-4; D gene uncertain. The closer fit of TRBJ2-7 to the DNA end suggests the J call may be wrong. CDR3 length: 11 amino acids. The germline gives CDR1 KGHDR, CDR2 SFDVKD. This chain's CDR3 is CATGSADEQYF. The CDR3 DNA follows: TGTGCCACCGGCAGCGCGGACGAGCAGTACTTC.

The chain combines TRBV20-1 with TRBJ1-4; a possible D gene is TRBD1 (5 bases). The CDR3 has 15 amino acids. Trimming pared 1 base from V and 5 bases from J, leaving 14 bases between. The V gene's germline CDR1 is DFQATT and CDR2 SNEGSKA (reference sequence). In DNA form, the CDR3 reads TGCAGTGCTAGAGCCCCGGGACTGAGCAATGAAAAACTGTTTTTT. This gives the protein CSARAPGLSNEKLFF.

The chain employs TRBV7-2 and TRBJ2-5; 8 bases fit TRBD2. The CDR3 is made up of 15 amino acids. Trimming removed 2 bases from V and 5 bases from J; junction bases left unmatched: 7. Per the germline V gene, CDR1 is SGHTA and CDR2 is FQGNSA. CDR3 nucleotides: TGTGCCAGCAGCTTATTCGCGGGGGGATGGGAGACCCAGTACTTC. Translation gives CASSLFAGGWETQYF.

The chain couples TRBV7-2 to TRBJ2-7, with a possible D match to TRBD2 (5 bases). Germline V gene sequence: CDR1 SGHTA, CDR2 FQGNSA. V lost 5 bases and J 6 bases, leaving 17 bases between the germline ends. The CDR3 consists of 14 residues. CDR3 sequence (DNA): TGTGCCAGCAGCCCTCTCCGGGAAGCAGGCGAGCAGTACTTC. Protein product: CASSPLREAGEQYF.

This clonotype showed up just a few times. CDR3: CASSLTGVVYNEQFF. CDR3 DNA sequence: TGTGCCAGCAGCTTAACGGGAGTGGTCTACAATGAGCAGTTCTTC. The rearrangement joins TRBV5-5 to TRBJ2-1, with D perhaps matching TRBD2 (6 bases). Trimming pared 2 bases from V and 3 bases from J, leaving 12 bases between. This CDR3 region has 15 residues. CDR1 is SGHKS, CDR2 YYEKEE, per germline (reference sequence). Combining the CDR3 with reference TRBV5-5 and TRBJ2-1 gives the whole variable domain DAGVTQSPTHLIKTRGQQVTLRCSPISGHKSVSWYQQVLGQGPQFIFQYYEKEERGRGNFPDRFSARQFPNYSSELNVNALLLGDSALYLCASSLTGVVYNEQFFGPGTRLTVL.

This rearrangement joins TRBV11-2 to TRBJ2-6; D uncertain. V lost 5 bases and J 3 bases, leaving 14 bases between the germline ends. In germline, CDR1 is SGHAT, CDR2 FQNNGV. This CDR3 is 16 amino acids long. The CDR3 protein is CASSTRPQVGANVLTF. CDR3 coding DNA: TGTGCCAGCAGCACCAGGCCTCAGGTTGGGGCCAACGTCCTGACTTTC.

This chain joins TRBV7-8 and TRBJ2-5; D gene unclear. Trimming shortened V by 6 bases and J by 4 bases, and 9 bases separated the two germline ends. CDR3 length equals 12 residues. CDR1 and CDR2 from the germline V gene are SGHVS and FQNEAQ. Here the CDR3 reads CASSFNRETQYF. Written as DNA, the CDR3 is TGTGCCAGCAGTTTTAACAGAGAGACCCAGTACTTC.